The T cell receptor (beta chain) described here comes from a study of shared clonotypes between healthy human individuals. Using immunoSEQ multiplex PCR, the repertoire was profiled, and TCRdb retains in-frame clones only, with some absent. The sample lists some 2,100,000 clones, approximately 96% occurring once. Losses at the gene ends were 3 bases for V and 3 bases for J; bases not matched to a gene: 6. CDR1 is SGHAT, CDR2 FQNNGV, per germline. The CDR3 sequence is 17 residues long. This chain joins TRBV11-2 and TRBJ1-6, with 9 positions matching TRBD1. This receptor was obtained from a man aged 18 to 30 in good health. Material: naive CD4+ T cells sorted from blood. Sample subset: CD45RA+ positively selected. The CDR3 DNA follows: TGTGCCAGCAGCTTCGGGACAGGGAAGAGCTATAATTCACCCCTCCACTTT. Amino acid sequence: CASSFGTGKSYNSPLHF.